Following are 7 T cell receptor beta chains from one sample sequenced in a study of high-grade serous ovarian cancer treatment subgroups. The tumor samples were collected prior to definitive surgery or chemotherapy. Assay: immunoSEQ multiplex PCR; the TCRdb copy retains only in-frame clones and omits some. The table lists approximately 2,500 clones, roughly 72% of them singletons, with 9% to 15% in the top ten. The specimen was tumor tissue. The receptors shown here come from a human donor with high-grade serous ovarian cancer.

This chain's CDR3 is CASSLERGTAGELFF. For the CDR3, the DNA is TGTGCCAGCAGCTTAGAAAGGGGTACGGCCGGGGAGCTGTTTTTT. V and J are TRBV11-3 and TRBJ2-2; tentatively, D is TRBD1 (5 bases). Looked up from germline, CDR1 is SGHNT and CDR2 is YENEEA. The CDR3 sequence is 15 residues long. The ends were cut back, 0 bases at V and 6 bases at J, with 11 bases in the middle.

The chain uses TRBV4-3 and TRBJ1-2; 8 nucleotides match TRBD1. V shed 2 bases, J shed 3 bases, and the junction held 5 bases outside the gene matches. The CDR3 is 15 residues long. Germline V gene data show CDR1 as LGHNA and CDR2 as YSLEER. The CDR3 region has the DNA TGCGCCAGCAGCCAACACGAACAGGGGGACTATGGCTACACCTTC. This sequence encodes CASSQHEQGDYGYTF.

The V and J genes are TRBV7-8 and TRBJ2-3; D perhaps matches TRBD2 (6 bases). The CDR3 is made up of 15 amino acids. With 1 base removed from V and 0 bases from J, the gap between germline ends came to 8 bases. Germline lookup yields CDR1 SGHVS and CDR2 FQNEAQ. Here the CDR3 reads CASSLEEGSTDTQYF. DNA of the CDR3: TGTGCCAGCAGCTTAGAGGAGGGGAGCACAGATACGCAGTATTTT.

The genes are TRBV15 and TRBJ1-6; D not certain. This CDR3 has 14 residues. Trimming removed 0 bases from V and 7 bases from J, with 7 bases in between. Germline CDR1 and CDR2: LNHNV and YYDKDF (reference sequence). As DNA, the CDR3 is TGTGCCACCAGCAGAGATCGGGCAAATTCACCCCTCCACTTT. Amino acids: CATSRDRANSPLHF.

The chain has TRBV4-1 and TRBJ2-7; 10 nucleotides match TRBD1. Germline assignment: CDR1 MGHRA and CDR2 YSYEKL. Trimming removed 0 bases from V and 7 bases from J; junction bases left unmatched: 9. The CDR3 covers 16 residues. Here the CDR3 DNA reads TGCGCCAGCAGCCAAGATTTTGGGGACAGGGGCGAAGAGCAGTACTTC. This sequence encodes CASSQDFGDRGEEQYF.

The chain recombines TRBV6-1 with TRBJ2-5; possible D gene TRBD2, 6 bases. The length of the CDR3 is 15 residues. Germline V gene data show CDR1 as MNHNS and CDR2 as SASEGT. Trimming stripped 0 bases from V and 5 bases from J, with 13 bases between. CDR3 sequence reads: CASSEASGTWETQYF. Written as DNA, the CDR3 is TGTGCCAGCAGTGAAGCCTCCGGGACTTGGGAGACCCAGTACTTC.

This clone qualifies as large. The chain couples TRBV4-1 to TRBJ1-2; 8 nucleotides match TRBD1. The CDR3 spans 15 residues. CDR1 MGHRA and CDR2 YSYEKL come from the germline V gene. With 2 bases clipped from V and 3 bases from J, the junction kept 5 bases outside the gene matches. CDR3 DNA: TGCGCCAGCAGCCAACACGAACAGGGGGACTATGGCTACACCTTC. Protein sequence: CASSQHEQGDYGYTF.